The next 16 T cell receptor beta chains were all read from a single sample in a study of shared clonotypes between healthy human individuals. Data came from immunoSEQ multiplex PCR; TCRdb stores just in-frame clones and leaves some out. The top ten hold more than 0.95% of the sample, which has under 2,000,000 clones, about 95% seen once. Positively selected for CCR7, the CD45RO-negative cells used as naive CD8 cells excluded terminally differentiated effector memory CD45RA+ cells. Sequenced input: naive CD8+ T cells sorted from blood. The receptors shown here come from a man aged 18 to 29 in good health.

DNA of the CDR3: TGTGCCAGCAGCTTGAGCGGGGAGCTGTTTTTT. Amino acid sequence: CASSLSGELFF. This rearrangement joins TRBV11-1 to TRBJ2-2; no firm D call. Trimming removed 3 bases from V and 7 bases from J, with 3 bases in between. The CDR3 is 11 amino acids. From germline, CDR1 is SGHAT and CDR2 FQDESV (reference sequence).

V is TRBV7-2 and J is TRBJ2-3; D is ambiguous. The CDR3 spans 14 residues. Germline V CDR1 and CDR2: SGHTA, FQGNSA. V shed 3 bases and J shed 4 bases, with 11 bases lying between them. CDR3: CASSFSRIADTQYF. The DNA for the CDR3 is TGTGCCAGCAGCTTCTCGAGGATCGCAGATACGCAGTATTTT.

V and J are TRBV28 and TRBJ1-5, with D tentatively TRBD1 (5 bases). The CDR3 sequence is 14 residues long. V lost 5 bases and J 7 bases, leaving 15 bases between the germline ends. Germline CDR1 MDHEN, CDR2 SYDVKM. Here the CDR3 reads CASSGDGALQPQHF. As DNA, the CDR3 is TGTGCCAGCAGTGGGGACGGCGCTCTCCAGCCCCAGCATTTT.

This chain uses TRBV7-8 with TRBJ2-3, with 13 nucleotides matching TRBD2. There are 15 residues in the CDR3. The V gene's germline CDR1 is SGHVS and CDR2 FQNEAQ. V dropped 4 bases and J dropped 5; count of bases not matched to a gene: 3. The CDR3 DNA follows: TGTGCCAGCAGCTATTGGACTAGCGGGAGAGATACGCAGTATTTT. Translating it yields CASSYWTSGRDTQYF.

This chain links TRBV7-9 with TRBJ2-1, with 7 positions matching TRBD1. The CDR3 is 12 residues long. With 5 bases clipped from V and 13 bases from J, the junction kept 8 bases outside the gene matches. Germline CDR1 and CDR2: SEHNR and FQNEAQ (reference sequence). The CDR3 region is CASSRSTGTQFF. The CDR3 bases are TGTGCCAGCAGCCGCTCGACAGGGACCCAGTTCTTC.

The genes are TRBV7-9 and TRBJ1-1; 7 nucleotides match TRBD1. This CDR3 is built from 11 residues. Germline trimming cut 3 bases from V and 11 bases from J; bases unmatched to any gene: 3. Germline assignment: CDR1 SEHNR and CDR2 FQNEAQ (reference sequence). The CDR3 DNA reads as TGTGCCAGCAGCTTGGGACAGTGGGCTTTCTTT. This encodes CASSLGQWAFF.

The J gene is TRBJ2-7, the V gene TRBV5-5; 8 positions agree with TRBD2. V lost 5 bases to trimming and J lost 3 bases; unmatched junction nucleotides: 4. Germline CDR1 reads SGHKS; CDR2 reads YYEKEE (reference sequence). The CDR3 has 13 residues. Here the CDR3 DNA reads TGTGCCAGCAGTCTACGGGAGGGCTACGAGCAGTACTTC. It yields the protein CASSLREGYEQYF.

The CDR3 loop is CASSQDRSLGGYTEAFF. In DNA, the CDR3 is TGCGCCAGCAGCCAAGATCGCTCCTTAGGGGGATACACTGAAGCTTTCTTT. The chain is built from TRBV4-1 and TRBJ1-1; possible D gene TRBD1, 6 bases. CDR1 and CDR2 (germline): MGHRA, YSYEKL. The V and J ends lost 0 bases and 3 bases respectively, with 17 bases between them. The CDR3 extends over 17 amino acids.

The V gene is TRBV29-1, the J gene TRBJ2-7; TRBD1 aligns across 7 bases. Germline CDR1 and CDR2: SQVTM and ANQGSEA. The CDR3 totals 15 residues. V lost 6 bases and J lost 3; bases outside the gene matches: 14. The chain's CDR3 is CSVRGPTVNHYEQYF. Written as DNA, the CDR3 is TGCAGCGTGAGGGGGCCGACAGTGAATCACTACGAGCAGTACTTC.

The chain couples TRBV10-2 to TRBJ1-3, with TRBD1 as a possible D gene (5 bases). Germline loops: CDR1 WSHSY, CDR2 SAAADI. V was clipped by 3 bases and J by 6 bases, with 15 bases between them. This CDR3 spans 15 amino acids. As DNA, the CDR3 is TGCGCCAGCAGTGACTCCGGGGGTCTCGAAAACACCATATATTTT. Its protein is CASSDSGGLENTIYF.

This clone came up once. This chain uses TRBV5-1 with TRBJ2-2; D is unclear. Trimming left V 2 bases short and J 6 bases short, with 8 bases between. This CDR3 spans 13 amino acids. Germline lookup yields CDR1 SGHRS and CDR2 YFSETQ. The CDR3 sequence is CASSFNSPGELFF. The CDR3 nucleotides read TGCGCCAGCAGCTTTAATTCCCCCGGGGAGCTGTTTTTT.

This chain links TRBV27 with TRBJ1-1; 9 bases are a match to TRBD1. There are 13 residues in the CDR3. V lost 5 bases and J lost 5; bases outside the gene matches: 3. CDR1 is MNHEY and CDR2 is SMNVEV in the germline V gene (reference sequence). The DNA for the CDR3 is TGTGCCAGCAGTACAGGGGGCTTTACTGAAGCTTTCTTT. It yields the protein CASSTGGFTEAFF.

As regards this clone: The same CDR3 also results from other DNA sequences found in this sample. The chain couples TRBV27 to TRBJ1-6, with D perhaps matching TRBD1 (5 bases). The CDR3 runs to 17 residues. Germline loops: CDR1 MNHEY, CDR2 SMNVEV (reference sequence). V shed 5 bases and J shed 7 bases, with 21 bases lying between them. The CDR3 protein is CASSPGTPQFGNSPLHF. The DNA of the CDR3 is TGTGCCAGCAGTCCAGGGACGCCCCAGTTTGGGAATTCACCCCTCCACTTT.

The chain combines TRBV19 with TRBJ1-1; D gene ambiguous. Looked up from germline, CDR1 is LNHDA and CDR2 is SQIVND (reference sequence). This CDR3 contains 13 residues. V lost 3 bases and J lost 5, with 10 bases in between. This chain's CDR3 is CASSIFGETEAFF. CDR3 bases: TGTGCCAGTAGTATCTTCGGGGAAACTGAAGCTTTCTTT.

This sequence joins TRBV4-3 and TRBJ2-1; TRBD2 agrees at 12 bases. The CDR3 length is 19 residues. The V gene's germline CDR1 is LGHNA and CDR2 YSLEER. With 1 base clipped from V and 4 bases from J, the junction kept 11 bases outside the gene matches. The CDR3 is CASSQVFAWTSGTYNEQFF. CDR3 coding DNA: TGCGCCAGCAGCCAAGTCTTCGCCTGGACTAGCGGGACGTACAATGAGCAGTTCTTC.

The J gene is TRBJ2-2, the V gene TRBV6-5; 8 nucleotides match TRBD2. This CDR3 is built from 15 residues. Germline V gene lookup returns CDR1 MNHEY and CDR2 SVGAGI. Germline trimming cut 6 bases from V and 3 bases from J; bases unmatched to any gene: 6. CDR3 sequence: CASRGLGLDTGELFF. DNA of the CDR3: TGTGCCAGCAGGGGACTAGGACTGGACACCGGGGAGCTGTTTTTT.